This T cell receptor beta chain was recovered during a study of cytomegalovirus exposure and HLA in healthy donors (dated by TCRdb to about 2017). Notes on the research overall: An earlier analysis of under 600 of the donors reported more than 250 Gb of sequence data and more than 90 million unique TCR beta sequences from 190 million or so T cells. About 300 gigabases of sequencing data and roughly 80 million unique TCR sequences made up an early release that covered roughly 670 HLA-typed donors. The genetic ancestry cluster associated with self-reported Caucasian donors included approximately 85% of the roughly 400 genotyped donors. The study was designed to test whether signatures of past pathogen exposure could be identified by cataloging public T cell receptors. The study profiled the T cell repertoires of approximately 700 subjects by immunosequencing and related them to cytomegalovirus serostatus. Besides the first cohort of roughly 660 subjects, a separate validation cohort made up of about 120 different subjects was used. The study combined high-throughput TCR immunosequencing, statistical association of individual TCRs with disease status, and machine learning to predict cytomegalovirus infection status. A later analysis re-examined previously published TCR beta repertoires from hundreds of donors and added high-resolution HLA genotyping to investigate patterns of TCR occurrence. In the later analysis, no new phenotypic data were used to find candidate immune exposures; instead, reliance was placed on TCR beta sequences and their occurrence across donors. An earlier analysis of around 580 of the donors used high-throughput TCR beta sequencing to judge whether each TCR beta V gene segment behaved as functional or pseudogenic. Donor age, sex, ethnicity and CMV serostatus were compiled together with the repertoire data. A later genetic analysis used genome-wide SNP genotypes for about 60% of the roughly 700 donors, treating that subset as a discovery cohort. Every repertoire in the discovery cohort had been generated on one and the same sequencing platform. HLA typing covered class I and class II loci at four-digit resolution. The number of typed donors differed by locus: about 629-640 for A, B, C, DRB1 and DQB1; about 520 for DQA1; fewer than 610 for DPA1; and some 470 for DPB1. Five DR-DQ haplotypes were handled as single units for association and clustering because linkage in the cohort was strong. On average, about 200,000 unique TCR beta nucleotide sequences were sequenced per donor among a few hundred genotyped donors of the cohort, with roughly 18% of those sequences being non-productive. Summary of the overall study and its limitations: The authors suggested that the approach could potentially be generalized to other disease states and immunological phenotypes. In this cohort, only TCR beta chains were sequenced, and detectable features were limited by the absence of alpha or paired-chain data. A further reported finding was that TCR beta sequences accurately predicted the HLA-A and HLA-B alleles for most subjects in the first cohort. In a later genetic analysis, a missense DCLRE1C variant was associated with V-gene and J-gene trimming of TCR beta chains, and the association was replicated in an independent cohort. CMV serostatus was the only immune exposure information available for the cohort. A group of highly shared sequence variants was considered likely to be a technical artifact of the sequencing pipeline. The study listed 164 TCR beta chains as associated with cytomegalovirus. Correlated functional status among segregating V segments might be attributable to linkage disequilibrium, but an unknown experimental factor could not be ruled out. Specific HLA alleles were associated with some 15,000 TCR beta sequences at a false discovery rate of 0.05 in a later analysis. Because some donors lacked HLA typing at each locus, the association tests relied only on the typed subset. The classifier was reported to diagnose cytomegalovirus status with high specificity and sensitivity in both the original cohort and the validation cohort. Three of the identified cytomegalovirus-associated TCR beta chains were confirmed in vitro to be specific for cytomegalovirus antigens. When HLA alleles, especially DR and DQ, strongly co-occurred, TCR associations were difficult to assign to individual alleles. In a later analysis, the rate of TCR association differed among HLA loci, with DRB1 alleles having the most associated TCRs and HLA-C alleles having the fewest. A later analysis found that most CMV-associated TCR beta chains appeared HLA-restricted, with HLA associations seemingly driven largely by CMV exposure. Most TCR sequences were seen in very few donors, while some public TCRs were found in many individuals. A later analysis reported that several top co-occurrence clusters appeared linked to parvovirus B19, influenza, CMV and Epstein-Barr virus. In a later analysis, HLA-associated TCR beta chains showed more clonal expansion and lower generation probabilities than non-associated chains that were equally common. Roughly uniform sequencing depth across donors was assumed in presence/absence analyses, although this assumption may not hold. In an earlier analysis of approximately 590 of the donors, most TCR beta V segments were observed in productive rearrangements about 90% or about 30% of the time, broadly matching IMGT annotations. According to a later genetic analysis, donors in an Asian-associated ancestry cluster had fewer N-insertions in productive TCRs than the approximately 630-donor mean. Because counts were too low, around 17 rarely observed V segments, including chromosome 9 orphons, were left out of the earlier analysis of a few hundred of the donors.

The library was generated by the immunoSEQ multiplex PCR assay. For the multiplex PCR, a mixture combining 60 forward primers for TCR Vbeta segments and 13 reverse primers for TCR Jbeta segments was used. A multiplex PCR assay on genomic DNA amplified the CDR3 region of rearranged TCR beta genes. Amplified TCR beta libraries were sequenced as 87-base-pair reads on the Illumina HiSeq System. In the original analysis: Across the 666 repertoires, a later analysis counted 60 million to 90 million unique TCR beta chains, around 11 million of which were shared by at least two donors. A nearest-neighbor algorithm error-corrected the raw reads and collapsed the reads into unique sequences, merging closely related sequences to remove PCR and sequencing errors. To assign V, D and J gene segments, CDR3 sequences were aligned to IMGT reference sequences. Each retained sequence needed at least a six-nucleotide match to both a V gene segment and a J gene segment. Rearrangements were called productive when the CDR3 lacked stop codons and stayed in frame with V and J; all others were non-productive. CDR3 was defined according to IMGT convention as the region running from the second conserved V-encoded cysteine to the conserved J-encoded phenylalanine. The earlier analysis of about 590 of the donors excluded sequences that lacked an unambiguous match to a single V gene segment. In an earlier analysis of 450 to 700 of the donors, V segments were called functional above 56.7% productive rearrangements and were called segregating when the between-donor standard deviation exceeded 5%. A statistical classification framework was built for diagnosing cytomegalovirus status from the catalog of TCR beta chain sequences. In a later analysis, TCR nucleotide sequences were compared against IMGT/GENE-DB human TR gene sequences so that V and J genes could be assigned. The TCRdist pipeline was used in a later analysis to assign CDR3 sequences and most-parsimonious VDJ recombination scenarios. In a later analysis, each TCR beta chain was defined by its CDR3 amino acid sequence together with its V-gene family, and reads lacking a unique V-gene family were excluded. A later analysis removed over 500 highly shared, low-generation-probability nucleotide sequences to deal with suspected cross-contamination and a sequencing artifact. A later analysis calculated a clonal expansion index for each public chain from normalized within-repertoire ranks of inferred template counts. In a later analysis, generation probabilities were computed using a VDJ recombination model fitted to out-of-frame rearrangements, and the results were checked against IGoR. Hypergeometric tests were used in a later analysis to score TCR-TCR, TCR-HLA and TCR-CMV co-occurrence, with a repertoire-size bias correction applied to the TCR pairs. In a later analysis, false discovery rates were estimated by permuting HLA or CMV assignments 20 times. In a later analysis, co-occurring TCRs were grouped with DBSCAN, and TCRdist sequence similarity was added when clustering was performed within HLA-allele-positive subsets. Co-occurrence clustering excluded repertoires with fewer than 30,000 or more than 120,000 public chains, plus five with anomalous nucleotide sharing. TCRdb limited this immuneACCESS table to in-frame rearrangements with V and J called. A share of clones is missing; checked studies link under half to unresolved V genes, and the rest is unexplained. V and J calls and clone size come straight from that table; D and trimming were deduced from the DNA. Here the sample has roughly 170,000 clones; around 80% occur a single time. Jointly, the top ten make up under 2.5% of the sample.

This clone appeared a single time. The clone's antigen remains unknown. Within one base of it there is no much larger clone, and no base qualities were kept. The cohort comprised 670 or so healthy bone marrow donors. At the time of sampling, every cohort member was nominally healthy, though immune exposures that went unrecorded were likely present. The donor tested CMV seronegative, placing the donor among the 300 to 450 seronegative members of the cohort. A peripheral blood sample was provided by each donor, and peripheral blood mononuclear cells were used for TCR beta sequencing. Genomic DNA extraction from the blood cell samples was performed with the Qiagen DNeasy Blood Extraction Kit. The sequenced sample was PBMCs. The receptor's source is a woman aged 25 to 39 in good health and CMV-seronegative.

The CDR3 reads CASSRSTSVTDTQYF. The base sequence is TGTGCCAGCAGTAGGTCGACTAGCGTAACGGATACGCAGTATTTT. The rearrangement combines TRBV6-6 with TRBJ2-3, with 8 bases matching TRBD2. Relative to germline, V is missing 5 bases and J is missing 6 bases, with 10 bases of the junction outside any gene match. The germline V gene (reference sequence) sets CDR1 to MNHNY and CDR2 to SVGAGI. Measured from the cysteine to the phenylalanine, the CDR3 is 15 residues long. The read is trimmed to its CDR3 DNA, 45 bases read in frame from base 1.